This TCR beta chain was recovered during a study of molecular identifiers for immune sequencing clone quantification. Germline CDR1 MNHEY, CDR2 SMNVEV (reference sequence). The V gene lost 0 bases and the J gene lost 5 bases, with 19 bases spanning the gap. The CDR3 totals 17 residues. MiXCR, applied by TCRdb to the PCR reads, yields one record per CDR3 protein. The table has 75,000 to 100,000 distinct CDR3 sequences, roughly 19% seen once. As for this clonotype: Antigen: not known. This clone may be a read error of a much larger clone one base away.

Broader study findings: For effector cells, clones above 20 RNA copies held over 98% of molecules; for naive cells, under 1%.

Libraries of naive CD8 cells were prepared from approximately 20,000 to 1,000,000 sorted cells using 10%, 30% or 50% RNA. Material: naive CD8+ T cells from blood, with Jurkat cell RNA spiked in. The subset: FACS-sorted CD8+CD4-CCR7+CD45RA+ naive T cells. The chain recombines TRBV27 with TRBJ1-1; TRBD1 might be the D (5 bases). The TCR sequence derives from a human donor in good health. Some libraries in this study had Jurkat cell RNA spiked in. The CDR3 reads CASSLSWLVAGTTEAFF. The CDR3 coding sequence is TGTGCCAGCAGTTTATCGTGGCTAGTGGCAGGGACTACTGAAGCTTTCTTT.